The 3 T cell receptor beta chains given below trace back to one sample, sequenced in a study of shared clonotypes between healthy human individuals. Profiled with immunoSEQ multiplex PCR; TCRdb holds only in-frame clones, not every one. Of some 2.1 million clones in the sample, about 95% were seen once. Terminally differentiated effector memory CD45RA+ cells were left out of the naive CD8 fraction, which was CD45RO-negative and positively selected for CCR7. Sequenced input: naive CD8+ T cells sorted from blood. The source is a man between 18 and 29 years old in good health.

The chain recombines TRBV7-2 with TRBJ2-7, with 9 nucleotides matching TRBD2. This CDR3 has 18 residues. J gave up 4 bases and V 0 bases, and 13 bases lay outside the gene matches. Germline CDR1 reads SGHTA; CDR2 reads FQGNSA. For the CDR3, the DNA is TGTGCCAGCAGCTTAGCTTGGCCCACCTTACTAGCGGGTTACGAGCAGTACTTC. This encodes CASSLAWPTLLAGYEQYF. Using reference TRBV7-2 and TRBJ2-7 for the parts outside the CDR3, the full variable domain is GAGVSQSPSNKVTEKGKDVELRCDPISGHTALYWYRQSLGQGLEFLIYFQGNSAPDKSGLPSDRFSAERTGGSVSTLTIQRTQQEDSAVYLCASSLAWPTLLAGYEQYFGPGTRLTVT.

This clone came up a few times. The sample contains more than one DNA sequence encoding this CDR3. The chain recombines TRBV19 with TRBJ1-1; 11 nucleotides match TRBD1. V shed 8 bases, J shed 5 bases, and the junction held 1 base outside the gene matches. Per the germline V gene, CDR1 is LNHDA and CDR2 is SQIVND (reference sequence). The CDR3 sequence is 12 residues long. The CDR3 DNA follows: TGTGCCAGTGGGACAGGGGGAACTGAAGCTTTCTTT. This sequence encodes CASGTGGTEAFF.

This clone came up once. V usage is TRBV30 and J usage is TRBJ2-2, with 7 nucleotides matching TRBD1. Looked up from germline, CDR1 is GTSNPN and CDR2 is SVGIG (reference sequence). With 2 bases clipped from V and 6 bases from J, the junction kept 3 bases outside the gene matches. The CDR3 totals 13 residues. CDR3 residues: CAWSPTGAGELFF. For the CDR3, the DNA is TGTGCCTGGAGTCCCACAGGGGCCGGGGAGCTGTTTTTT.